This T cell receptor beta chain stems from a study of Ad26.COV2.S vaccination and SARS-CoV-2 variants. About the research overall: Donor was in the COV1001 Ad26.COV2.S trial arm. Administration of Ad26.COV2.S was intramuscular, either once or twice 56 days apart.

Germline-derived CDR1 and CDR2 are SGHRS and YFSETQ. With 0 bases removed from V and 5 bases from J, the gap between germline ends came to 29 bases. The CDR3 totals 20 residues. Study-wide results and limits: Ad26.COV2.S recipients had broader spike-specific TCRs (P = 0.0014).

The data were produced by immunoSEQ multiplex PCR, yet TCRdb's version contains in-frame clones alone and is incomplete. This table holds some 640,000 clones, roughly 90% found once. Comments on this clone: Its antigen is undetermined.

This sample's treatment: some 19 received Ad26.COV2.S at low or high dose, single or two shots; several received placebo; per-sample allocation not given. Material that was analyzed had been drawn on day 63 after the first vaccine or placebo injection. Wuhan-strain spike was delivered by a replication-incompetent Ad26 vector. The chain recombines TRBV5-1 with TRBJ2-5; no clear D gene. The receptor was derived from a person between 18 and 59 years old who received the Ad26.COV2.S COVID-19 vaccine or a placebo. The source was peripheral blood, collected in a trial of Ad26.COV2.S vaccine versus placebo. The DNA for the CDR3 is TGCGCCAGCAGCTTGGAGATAGGAACCAAGATTCAGGCAATCGGGGAGACCCAGTACTTC. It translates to CASSLEIGTKIQAIGETQYF.